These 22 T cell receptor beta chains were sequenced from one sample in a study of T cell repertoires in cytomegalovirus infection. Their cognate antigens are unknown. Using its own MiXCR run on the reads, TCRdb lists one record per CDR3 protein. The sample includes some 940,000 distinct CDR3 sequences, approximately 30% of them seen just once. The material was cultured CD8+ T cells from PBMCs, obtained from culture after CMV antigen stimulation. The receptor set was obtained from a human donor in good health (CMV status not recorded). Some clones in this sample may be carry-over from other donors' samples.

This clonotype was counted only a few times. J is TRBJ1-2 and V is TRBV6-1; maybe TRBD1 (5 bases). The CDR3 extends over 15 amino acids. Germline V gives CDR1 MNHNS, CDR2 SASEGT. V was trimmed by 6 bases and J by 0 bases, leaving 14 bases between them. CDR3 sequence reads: CASRLLQAPNYGYTF. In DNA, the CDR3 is TGTGCCAGCAGGCTTCTACAGGCCCCTAACTATGGCTACACCTTC.

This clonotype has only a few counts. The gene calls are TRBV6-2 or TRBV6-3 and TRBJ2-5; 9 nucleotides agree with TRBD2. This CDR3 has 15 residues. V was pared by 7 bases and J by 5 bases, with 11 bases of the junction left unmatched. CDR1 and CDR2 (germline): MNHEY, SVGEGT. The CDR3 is CASKLGLAYRETQYF. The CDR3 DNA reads TGTGCCAGCAAATTGGGACTAGCTTATCGTGAGACCCAGTACTTC.

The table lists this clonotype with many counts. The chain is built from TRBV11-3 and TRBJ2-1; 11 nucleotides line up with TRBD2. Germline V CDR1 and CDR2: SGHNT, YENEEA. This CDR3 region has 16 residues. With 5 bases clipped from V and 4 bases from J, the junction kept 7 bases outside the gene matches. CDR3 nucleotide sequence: TGTGCCAGCAGCCCCACTAGCGGGGGCCCTTACAATGAGCAGTTCTTC. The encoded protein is CASSPTSGGPYNEQFF.

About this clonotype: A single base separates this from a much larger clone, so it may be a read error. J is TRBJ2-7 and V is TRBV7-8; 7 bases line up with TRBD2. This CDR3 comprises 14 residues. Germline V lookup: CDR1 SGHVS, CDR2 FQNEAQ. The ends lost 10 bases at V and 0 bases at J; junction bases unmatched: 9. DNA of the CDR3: TGTGCCAACAGTTCGGGGGGTGCCTCCTACGAGCAGTACGTC. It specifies CANSSGGASYEQYV.

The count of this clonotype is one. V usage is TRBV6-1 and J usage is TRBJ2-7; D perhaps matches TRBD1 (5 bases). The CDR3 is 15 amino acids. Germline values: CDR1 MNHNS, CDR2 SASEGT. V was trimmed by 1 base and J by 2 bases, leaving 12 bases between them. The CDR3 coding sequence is TGTGCCAGCAGTGAAGGGTCAGGGATGACCTACGAGCAGTACTTC. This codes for CASSEGSGMTYEQYF.

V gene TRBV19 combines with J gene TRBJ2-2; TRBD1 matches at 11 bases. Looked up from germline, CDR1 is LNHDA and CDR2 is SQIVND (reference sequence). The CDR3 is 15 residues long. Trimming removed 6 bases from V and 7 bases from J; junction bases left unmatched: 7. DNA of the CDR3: TGTGCCAGTAGGGACCGGACAGGGGGCGGCGGGGAGCTGTTTTTT. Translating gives CASRDRTGGGGELFF.

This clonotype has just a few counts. The CDR3 reads CASRVGGSGELFF. Here the CDR3 DNA reads TGTGCCAGCAGGGTTGGGGGGTCCGGGGAGCTGTTTTTT. The chain recombines TRBV27 with TRBJ2-2, with a tentative D call TRBD2 (6 bases). The V end lost 6 bases, the J end lost 6 bases, and 11 bases lay between the germline ends. The CDR3 runs 13 residues. Germline loops: CDR1 MNHEY, CDR2 SMNVEV (reference sequence).

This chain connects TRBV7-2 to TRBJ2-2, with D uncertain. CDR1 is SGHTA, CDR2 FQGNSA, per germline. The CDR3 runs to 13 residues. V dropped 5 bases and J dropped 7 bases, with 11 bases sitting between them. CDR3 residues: CASSLYISGELFF. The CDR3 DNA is TGTGCCAGCAGCCTATATATAAGCGGGGAGCTGTTTTTT.

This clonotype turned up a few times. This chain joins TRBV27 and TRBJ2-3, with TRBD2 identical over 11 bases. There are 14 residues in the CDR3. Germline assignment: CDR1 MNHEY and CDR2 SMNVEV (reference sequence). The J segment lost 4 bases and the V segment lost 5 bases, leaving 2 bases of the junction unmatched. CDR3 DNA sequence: TGTGCCAGCAGTGCTAGCGGGGGGTCAGATACGCAGTATTTT. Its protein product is CASSASGGSDTQYF.

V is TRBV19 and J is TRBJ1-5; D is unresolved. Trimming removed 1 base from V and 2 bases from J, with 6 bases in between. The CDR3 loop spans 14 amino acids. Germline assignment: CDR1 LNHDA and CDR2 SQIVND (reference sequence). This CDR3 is CASSIGKGNQPQHF. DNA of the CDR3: TGTGCCAGTAGTATAGGGAAGGGCAATCAGCCCCAGCATTTT.

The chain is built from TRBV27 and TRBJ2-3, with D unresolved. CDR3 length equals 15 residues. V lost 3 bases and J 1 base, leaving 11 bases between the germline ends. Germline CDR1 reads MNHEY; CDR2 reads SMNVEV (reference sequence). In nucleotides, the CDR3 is TGTGCCAGCAGTTTGCGGTATGACGGCACAGATACGCAGTATTTT. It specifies CASSLRYDGTDTQYF.

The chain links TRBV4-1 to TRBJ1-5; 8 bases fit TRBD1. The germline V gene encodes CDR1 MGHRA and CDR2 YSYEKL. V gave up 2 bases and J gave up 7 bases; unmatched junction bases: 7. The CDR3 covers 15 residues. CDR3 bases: TGCGCCAGCAGCCAAATTACGACAGGGGAACAGCCCCAGCATTTT. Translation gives CASSQITTGEQPQHF.

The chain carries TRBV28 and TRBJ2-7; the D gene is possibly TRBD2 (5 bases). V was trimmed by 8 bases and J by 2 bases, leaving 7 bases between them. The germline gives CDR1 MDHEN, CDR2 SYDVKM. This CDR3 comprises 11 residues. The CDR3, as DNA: TGTGCCAGCCCCGGGACCTACGAGCAGTACGTC. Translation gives CASPGTYEQYV.

The CDR3 loop is CATSRDAGGGGNEQFF. The CDR3 region has the DNA TGTGCCACCAGCAGAGATGCGGGCGGGGGTGGCAATGAGCAGTTCTTC. The gene calls are TRBV15 and TRBJ2-1; 7 bases fit TRBD2. CDR1 is LNHNV and CDR2 is YYDKDF in the germline V gene (reference sequence). This CDR3 has 16 amino acids. With 0 bases clipped from V and 6 bases from J, the junction kept 8 bases outside the gene matches.

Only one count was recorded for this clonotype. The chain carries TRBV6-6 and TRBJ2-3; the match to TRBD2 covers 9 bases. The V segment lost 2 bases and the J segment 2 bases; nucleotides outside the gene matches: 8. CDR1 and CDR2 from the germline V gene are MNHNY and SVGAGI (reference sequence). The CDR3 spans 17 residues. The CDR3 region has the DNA TGTGCCAGCAGTTACCCGCGGCGGGGGGGCCCCACAGATACGCAGTATTTT. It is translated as CASSYPRRGGPTDTQYF.

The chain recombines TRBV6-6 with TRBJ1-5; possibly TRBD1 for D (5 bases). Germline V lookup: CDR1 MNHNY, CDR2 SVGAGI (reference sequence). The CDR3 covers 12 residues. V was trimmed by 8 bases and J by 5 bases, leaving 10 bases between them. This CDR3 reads CASLRGDQPQHF. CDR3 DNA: TGTGCCAGCCTCCGGGGGGATCAGCCCCAGCATTTT.

Written as DNA, the CDR3 is TGCAGTGCTAGAGATTCCCACGACTATGGCTACACCTTC. It specifies CSARDSHDYGYTF. This chain links TRBV20-1 with TRBJ1-2; D uncertain. V was shortened by 0 bases and J by 3 bases, with 8 bases between the two germline ends. The CDR3 length is 13 residues. Looked up from germline, CDR1 is DFQATT and CDR2 is SNEGSKA (reference sequence).

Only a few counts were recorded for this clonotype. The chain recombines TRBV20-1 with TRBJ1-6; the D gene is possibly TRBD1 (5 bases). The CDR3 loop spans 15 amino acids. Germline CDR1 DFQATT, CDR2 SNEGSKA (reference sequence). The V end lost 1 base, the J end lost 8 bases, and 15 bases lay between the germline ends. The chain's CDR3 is CSARGSGRKDSPLHF. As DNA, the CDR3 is TGCAGTGCTAGAGGGTCAGGGAGAAAGGATTCACCCCTCCACTTT.

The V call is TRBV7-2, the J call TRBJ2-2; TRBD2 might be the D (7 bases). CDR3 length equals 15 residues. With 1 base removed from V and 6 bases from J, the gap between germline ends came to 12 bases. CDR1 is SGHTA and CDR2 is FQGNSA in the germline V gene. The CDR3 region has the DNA TGTGCCAGCAGCTTAGGGGGGGGGCCGGCCGGGGAGCTGTTTTTT. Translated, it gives CASSLGGGPAGELFF.

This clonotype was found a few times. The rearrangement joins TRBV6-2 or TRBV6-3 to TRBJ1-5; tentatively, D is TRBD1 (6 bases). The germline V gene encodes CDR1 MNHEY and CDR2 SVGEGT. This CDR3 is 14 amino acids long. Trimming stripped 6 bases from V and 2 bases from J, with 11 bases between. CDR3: CASSWTVRNQPQHF. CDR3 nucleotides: TGTGCCAGCAGCTGGACAGTTCGCAATCAGCCCCAGCATTTT.

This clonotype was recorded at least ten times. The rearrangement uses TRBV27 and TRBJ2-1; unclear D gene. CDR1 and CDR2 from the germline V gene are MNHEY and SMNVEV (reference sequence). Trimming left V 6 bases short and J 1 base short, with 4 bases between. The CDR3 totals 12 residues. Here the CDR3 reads CASRQSYNEQFF. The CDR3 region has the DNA TGTGCCAGCAGACAATCCTACAATGAGCAGTTCTTC.

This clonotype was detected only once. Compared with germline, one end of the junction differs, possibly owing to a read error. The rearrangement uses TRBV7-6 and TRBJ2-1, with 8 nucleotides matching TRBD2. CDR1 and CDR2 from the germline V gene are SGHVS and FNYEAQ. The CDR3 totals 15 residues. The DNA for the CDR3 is TGTGCCAGCTGCTTAGTAGCGGGGTTGTACAATGAGCAGTTCTTC. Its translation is CASCLVAGLYNEQFF.